This T cell receptor (beta chain) was obtained from a study of response to subunit inactivated influenza vaccine. Comment on this clonotype: Antigen specificity is unknown.

MiXCR, run by TCRdb on the RT-PCR reads, gives a single entry per CDR3 protein. The sample holds 600,000 to 700,000 distinct CDR3 sequences, 12% to 15% seen once. Study results and caveats: T cells newly recruited by each seasonal influenza vaccination are few, the authors suggested.

V lost 5 bases, J lost 4 bases, and 20 bases lay in between. Germline loops: CDR1 MNHNS, CDR2 SASEGT. CDR3 size: 17 residues. The genes are TRBV6-1 and TRBJ2-2; D is uncertain. The receptor was derived from a man between 45 and 60 years old who received an inactivated influenza vaccine. The source was PBMCs from blood, collected less than 15 days before vaccination. This CDR3 is CASSTQKRLLGTGELFF. Written as DNA, the CDR3 is TGTGCCAGCAGTACCCAAAAACGACTCTTGGGCACCGGGGAGCTGTTTTTT.